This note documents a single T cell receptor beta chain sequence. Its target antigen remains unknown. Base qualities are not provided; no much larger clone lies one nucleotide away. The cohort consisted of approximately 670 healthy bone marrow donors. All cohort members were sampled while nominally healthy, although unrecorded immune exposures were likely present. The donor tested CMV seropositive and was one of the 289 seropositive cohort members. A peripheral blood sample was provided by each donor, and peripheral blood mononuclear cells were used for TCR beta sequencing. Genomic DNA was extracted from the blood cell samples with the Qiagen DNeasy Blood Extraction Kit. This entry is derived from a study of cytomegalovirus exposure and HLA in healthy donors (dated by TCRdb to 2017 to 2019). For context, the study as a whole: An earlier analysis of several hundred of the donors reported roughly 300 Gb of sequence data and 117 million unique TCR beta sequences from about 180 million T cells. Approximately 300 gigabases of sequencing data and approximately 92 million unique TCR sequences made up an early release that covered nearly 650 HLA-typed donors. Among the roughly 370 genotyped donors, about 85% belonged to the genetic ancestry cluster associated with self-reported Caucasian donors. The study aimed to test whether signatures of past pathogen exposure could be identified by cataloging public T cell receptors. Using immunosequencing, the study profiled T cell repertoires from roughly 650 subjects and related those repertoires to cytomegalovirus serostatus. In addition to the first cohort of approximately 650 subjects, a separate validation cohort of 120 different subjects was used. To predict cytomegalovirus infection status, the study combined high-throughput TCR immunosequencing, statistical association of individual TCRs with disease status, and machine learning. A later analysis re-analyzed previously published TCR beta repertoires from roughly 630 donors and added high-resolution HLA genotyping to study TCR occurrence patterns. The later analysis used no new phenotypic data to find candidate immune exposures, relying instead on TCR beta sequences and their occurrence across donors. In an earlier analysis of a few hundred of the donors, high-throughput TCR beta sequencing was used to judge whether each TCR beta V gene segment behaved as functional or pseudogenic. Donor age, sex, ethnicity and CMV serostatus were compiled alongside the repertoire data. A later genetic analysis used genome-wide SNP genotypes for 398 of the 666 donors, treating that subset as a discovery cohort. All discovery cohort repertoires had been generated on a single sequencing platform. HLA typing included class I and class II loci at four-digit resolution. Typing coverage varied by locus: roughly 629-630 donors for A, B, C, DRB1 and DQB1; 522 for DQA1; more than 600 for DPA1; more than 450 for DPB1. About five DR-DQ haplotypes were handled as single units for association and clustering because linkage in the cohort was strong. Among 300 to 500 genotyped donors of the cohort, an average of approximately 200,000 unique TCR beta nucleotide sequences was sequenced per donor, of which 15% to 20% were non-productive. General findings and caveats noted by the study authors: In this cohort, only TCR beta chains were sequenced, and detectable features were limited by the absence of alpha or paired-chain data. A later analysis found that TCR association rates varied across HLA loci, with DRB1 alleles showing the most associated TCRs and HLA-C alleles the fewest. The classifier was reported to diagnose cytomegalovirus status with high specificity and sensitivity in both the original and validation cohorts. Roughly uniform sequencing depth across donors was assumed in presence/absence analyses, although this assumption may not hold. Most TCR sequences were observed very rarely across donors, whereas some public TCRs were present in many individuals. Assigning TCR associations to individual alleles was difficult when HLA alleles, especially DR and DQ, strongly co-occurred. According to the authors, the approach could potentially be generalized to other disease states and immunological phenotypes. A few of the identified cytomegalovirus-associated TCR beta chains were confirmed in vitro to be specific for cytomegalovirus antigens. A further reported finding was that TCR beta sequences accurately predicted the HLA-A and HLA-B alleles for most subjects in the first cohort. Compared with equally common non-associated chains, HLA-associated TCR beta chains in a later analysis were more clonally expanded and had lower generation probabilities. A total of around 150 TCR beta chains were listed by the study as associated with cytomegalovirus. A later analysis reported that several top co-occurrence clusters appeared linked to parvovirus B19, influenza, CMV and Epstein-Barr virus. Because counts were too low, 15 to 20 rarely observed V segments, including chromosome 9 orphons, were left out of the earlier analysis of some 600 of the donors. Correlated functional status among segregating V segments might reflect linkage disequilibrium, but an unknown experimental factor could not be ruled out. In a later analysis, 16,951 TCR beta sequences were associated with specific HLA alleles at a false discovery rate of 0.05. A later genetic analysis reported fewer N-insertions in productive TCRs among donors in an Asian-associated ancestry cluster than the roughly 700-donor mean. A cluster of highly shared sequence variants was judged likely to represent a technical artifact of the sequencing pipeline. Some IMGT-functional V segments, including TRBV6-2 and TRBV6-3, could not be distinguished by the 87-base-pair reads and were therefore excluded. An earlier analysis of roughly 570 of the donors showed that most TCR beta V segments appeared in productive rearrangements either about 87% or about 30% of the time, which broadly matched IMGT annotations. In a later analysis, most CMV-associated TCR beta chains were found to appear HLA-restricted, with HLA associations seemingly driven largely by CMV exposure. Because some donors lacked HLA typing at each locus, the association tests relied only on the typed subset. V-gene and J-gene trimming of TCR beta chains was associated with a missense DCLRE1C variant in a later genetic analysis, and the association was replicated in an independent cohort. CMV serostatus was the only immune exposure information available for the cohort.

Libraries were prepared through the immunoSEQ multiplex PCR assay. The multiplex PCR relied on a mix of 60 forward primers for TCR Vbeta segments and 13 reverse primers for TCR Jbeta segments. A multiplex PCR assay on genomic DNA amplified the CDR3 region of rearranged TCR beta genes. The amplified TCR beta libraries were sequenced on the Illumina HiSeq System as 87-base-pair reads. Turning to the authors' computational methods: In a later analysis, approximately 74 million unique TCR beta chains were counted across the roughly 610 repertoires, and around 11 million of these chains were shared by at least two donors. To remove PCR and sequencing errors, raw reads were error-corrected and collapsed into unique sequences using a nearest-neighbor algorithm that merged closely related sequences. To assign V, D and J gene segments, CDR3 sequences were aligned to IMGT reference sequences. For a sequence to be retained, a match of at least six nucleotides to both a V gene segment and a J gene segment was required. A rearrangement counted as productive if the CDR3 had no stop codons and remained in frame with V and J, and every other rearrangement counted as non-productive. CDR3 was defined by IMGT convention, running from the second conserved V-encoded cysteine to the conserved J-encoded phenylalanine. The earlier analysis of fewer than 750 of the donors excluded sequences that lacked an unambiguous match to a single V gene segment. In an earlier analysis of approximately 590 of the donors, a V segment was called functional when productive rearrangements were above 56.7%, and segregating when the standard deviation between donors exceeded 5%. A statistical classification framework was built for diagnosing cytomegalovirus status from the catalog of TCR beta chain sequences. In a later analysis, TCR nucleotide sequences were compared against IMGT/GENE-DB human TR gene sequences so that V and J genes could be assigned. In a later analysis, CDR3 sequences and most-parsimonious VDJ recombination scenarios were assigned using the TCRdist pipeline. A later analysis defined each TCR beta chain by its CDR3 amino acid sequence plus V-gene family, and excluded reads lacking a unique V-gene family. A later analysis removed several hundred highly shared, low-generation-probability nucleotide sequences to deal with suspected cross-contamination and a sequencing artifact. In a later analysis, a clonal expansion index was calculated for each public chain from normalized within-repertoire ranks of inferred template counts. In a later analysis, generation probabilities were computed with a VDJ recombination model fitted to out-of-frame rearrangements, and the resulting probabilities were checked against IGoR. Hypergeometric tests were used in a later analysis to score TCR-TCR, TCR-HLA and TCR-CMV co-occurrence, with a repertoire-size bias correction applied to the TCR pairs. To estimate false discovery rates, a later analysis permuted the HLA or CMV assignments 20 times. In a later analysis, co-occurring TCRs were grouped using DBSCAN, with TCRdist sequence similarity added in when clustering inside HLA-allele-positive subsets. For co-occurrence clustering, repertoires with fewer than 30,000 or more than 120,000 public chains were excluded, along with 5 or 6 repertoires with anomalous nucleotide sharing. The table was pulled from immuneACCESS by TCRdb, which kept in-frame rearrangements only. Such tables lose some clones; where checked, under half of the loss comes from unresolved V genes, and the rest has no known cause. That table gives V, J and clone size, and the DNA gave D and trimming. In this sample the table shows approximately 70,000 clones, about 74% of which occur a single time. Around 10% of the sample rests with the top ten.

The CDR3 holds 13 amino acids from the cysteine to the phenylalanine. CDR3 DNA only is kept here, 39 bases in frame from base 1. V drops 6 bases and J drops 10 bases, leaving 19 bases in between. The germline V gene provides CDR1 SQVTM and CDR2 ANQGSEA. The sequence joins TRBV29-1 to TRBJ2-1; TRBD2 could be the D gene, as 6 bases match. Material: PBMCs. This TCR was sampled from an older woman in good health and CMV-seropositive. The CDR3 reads CSVGRGLGGEQFF. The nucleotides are TGCAGCGTGGGCCGGGGGTTGGGAGGCGAGCAGTTCTTC.